This T cell receptor beta chain was observed in a study of blood T cell repertoires in COVID-19. Study background: The United States, Italy and Spain were the sources of the acute and convalescent COVID-19 samples.

Participants reported their clinical history, and cohort assignment relied on those reports. Using immunoSEQ multiplex PCR, the repertoire was profiled, and TCRdb retains in-frame clones only, with some absent. The sample has roughly 430,000 clones, around 90% seen once. Germline-derived CDR1 and CDR2 are DFQATT and SNEGSKA (reference sequence). Trimming took off 5 bases at V and 0 bases at J, with 16 bases between the two ends. CDR3 length equals 15 residues. Material: PBMCs or T cells enriched from blood (not recorded which). The TCR comes from a woman between 35 and 50 years old with acute COVID-19. This rearrangement joins TRBV20-1 to TRBJ1-2; no definite D call. In nucleotides, the CDR3 is TGCAGTGCTGGTGGAGACTCCCGAGCTAACTATGGCTACACCTTC. Residues: CSAGGDSRANYGYTF.